The rows below give T cell receptor beta chains drawn from one sample of a study of long-term antiretroviral therapy in people with HIV. The data were produced by immunoSEQ multiplex PCR, yet TCRdb's version contains in-frame clones alone and is incomplete. The sample shows fewer than 30,000 clones, around four fifths of them seen only once. Sequenced here: unsorted PBMCs, sampled 2.7 to 2.9 years after starting antiretroviral therapy. The receptors shown here come from a man aged 25-45 years with HIV. Both conserved end residues are trimmed from each CDR3. Clone size is stated in some rows and not others, as once, few, many or a class when expanded.

v_gene: TRBV6-4; abundance: few; j_gene: TRBJ2-2; CDR3aa: ASSEGQDTGELF
v_gene: TRBV27; abundance: -; j_gene: TRBJ1-2; CDR3aa: ASSFGRNNYGYT
v_gene: TRBV28; abundance: -; j_gene: TRBJ2-7; CDR3aa: ASRSPYEQY
v_gene: TRBV6-1; abundance: -; j_gene: TRBJ1-5; CDR3aa: ACSGRRGQGAPDDPQH
v_gene: TRBV6-6; abundance: -; j_gene: TRBJ2-5; CDR3aa: ASSTTSGGAWETQY
v_gene: TRBV5-4; abundance: -; j_gene: TRBJ2-1; CDR3aa: ASSLQQIYNEQF
v_gene: TRBV9; abundance: -; j_gene: TRBJ1-1; CDR3aa: ASSVVPGRKAF
v_gene: TRBV6-5; abundance: -; j_gene: TRBJ1-2; CDR3aa: ASSLGQGRGGYT
v_gene: TRBV13; abundance: -; j_gene: TRBJ2-1; CDR3aa: ASSLANEQF
v_gene: TRBV6-5; abundance: -; j_gene: TRBJ1-1; CDR3aa: ASRRDRIMNTEAF
v_gene: TRBV7-3; abundance: -; j_gene: TRBJ1-2; CDR3aa: ASSLTDGGYGYT
v_gene: TRBV6-1; abundance: -; j_gene: TRBJ2-7; CDR3aa: ASSEAWTSFPYEQY
v_gene: TRBV14; abundance: -; j_gene: TRBJ1-1; CDR3aa: ASSGPGTILDTEAF
v_gene: TRBV5-4; abundance: -; j_gene: TRBJ2-1; CDR3aa: ASSLTTYNEQF
v_gene: TRBV7-9; abundance: once; j_gene: TRBJ2-3; CDR3aa: ASSPLGALGVDTQY
v_gene: TRBV30; abundance: -; j_gene: TRBJ2-7; CDR3aa: AWSVQYEQY
v_gene: TRBV19; abundance: -; j_gene: TRBJ1-2; CDR3aa: ASSTWTGEAYGYT
v_gene: TRBV9; abundance: -; j_gene: TRBJ2-1; CDR3aa: ASSPWREGRGNEQF
v_gene: TRBV7-6; abundance: -; j_gene: TRBJ1-1; CDR3aa: ASSLELLPNTEAF
v_gene: TRBV5-5; abundance: -; j_gene: TRBJ1-6; CDR3aa: ASRRDGAGISPLH
v_gene: TRBV28; abundance: -; j_gene: TRBJ2-7; CDR3aa: ASSLGIRDSSRKPYEQY
v_gene: TRBV4-3; abundance: -; j_gene: TRBJ2-7; CDR3aa: ASSQDSQGAFEQY
v_gene: TRBV5-4; abundance: -; j_gene: TRBJ2-1; CDR3aa: ASSWEQTSGSGEQF
v_gene: TRBV19; abundance: -; j_gene: TRBJ2-6; CDR3aa: ASSNLPPGANVLT
v_gene: TRBV13; abundance: once; j_gene: TRBJ1-1; CDR3aa: ASSLGWDTEAF
v_gene: TRBV6-1; abundance: -; j_gene: TRBJ1-1; CDR3aa: ASRTGAPTEAF
v_gene: TRBV2; abundance: -; j_gene: TRBJ2-5; CDR3aa: ASSDSGWWETQY
v_gene: TRBV10-3; abundance: -; j_gene: TRBJ2-5; CDR3aa: AITEGVSLQETQY
v_gene: TRBV5-4; abundance: -; j_gene: TRBJ1-4; CDR3aa: ASSLGGGFRSDEKLF
v_gene: TRBV9; abundance: -; j_gene: TRBJ2-7; CDR3aa: ASSPGTSADEQY
v_gene: TRBV7-6; abundance: once; j_gene: TRBJ2-3; CDR3aa: ASSSLAGSTDTQY